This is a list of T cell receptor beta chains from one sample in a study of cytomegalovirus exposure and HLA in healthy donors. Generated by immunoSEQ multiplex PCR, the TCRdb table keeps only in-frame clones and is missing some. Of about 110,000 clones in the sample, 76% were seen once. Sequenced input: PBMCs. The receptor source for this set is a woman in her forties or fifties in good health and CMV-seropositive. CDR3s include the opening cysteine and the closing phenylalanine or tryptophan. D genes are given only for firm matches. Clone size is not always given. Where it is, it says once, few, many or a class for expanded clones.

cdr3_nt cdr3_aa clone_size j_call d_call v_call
TGTGCCAGCAGCGTAACTCCGGGACAGGGCGACGAGCAGTACTTC CASSVTPGQGDEQYF . TRBJ2-7 TRBD1 TRBV9
TGTGCCAGCAGTTATGCCCAGGGCAATCAGCCCCAGCATTTT CASSYAQGNQPQHF . TRBJ1-5 . TRBV6-6
TGTGCCATCAGTCCTGGGCAGGGACAGGTCGCCTCTGGGTATGGCTACACCTTC CAISPGQGQVASGYGYTF few TRBJ1-2 TRBD1 TRBV10-3
TGTGCCATCGCGGGGGCTTGGCCGCCAGATACGCAGTATTTT CAIAGAWPPDTQYF once TRBJ2-3 . TRBV10-3
TGTGCCAGTACCCCGACAGGGAACTATGGCTACACCTTC CASTPTGNYGYTF . TRBJ1-2 TRBD1 TRBV19
TGCAGCGTGCGTCTTCCGTCCTCCTACGAGCAGTACTTC CSVRLPSSYEQYF . TRBJ2-7 . TRBV29-1
TGTGCCAGCAGTTACTCGTTCAGCCAAGAGACCCAGTACTTC CASSYSFSQETQYF . TRBJ2-5 . TRBV6-5
TGTGCAAGTCGCTTAATCTGGAGCCGCAATTACGAGCAGTACTTC CASRLIWSRNYEQYF few TRBJ2-7 . TRBV12-2
TGTGCCAGCGTCCAAGGCGGTGTCGCGCCGGGCGAGCAGTACTTC CASVQGGVAPGEQYF . TRBJ2-7 . TRBV7-8
TGCGCCAGCAGCGTGCGGGGCATGGAGACCCAGTACTTC CASSVRGMETQYF . TRBJ2-5 . TRBV5-1
TGTGCCAGCAGCTTATGGCCATCGGGGGGAGGCTACACCTTC CASSLWPSGGGYTF . TRBJ1-2 . TRBV7-2
TGTGCCAGCAGCCAGGGAGGGCGGGGGGGCGCGGGGACCCAGTACTTC CASSQGGRGGAGTQYF . TRBJ2-5 TRBD2 TRBV7-2
TGTGCCAGCAGCTCAATGGCGGGGATCACAGATACGCAGTATTTT CASSSMAGITDTQYF few TRBJ2-3 . TRBV7-2
TGTGCCAGCAGCTCCGGGACAGCGAACACCGGGGAGCTGTTTTTT CASSSGTANTGELFF . TRBJ2-2 TRBD1 TRBV7-9
TGTGCCAGCAGCAAAGACCAGGGGGCTAACGAGCAGTACTTC CASSKDQGANEQYF . TRBJ2-7 . TRBV21-1
TGTGCCAGCAGTTTAGGAGGGAGAAACATTCAGTACTTC CASSLGGRNIQYF . TRBJ2-4 . TRBV27
TGTGCCAGCAGCCTAGGACTAGCGGGAGATACGCAGTATTTT CASSLGLAGDTQYF . TRBJ2-3 TRBD2 TRBV7-9
TGCGCCAGCAGCCAGGGCAGGAATGAGCAGTTCTTC CASSQGRNEQFF . TRBJ2-1 . TRBV4-3
TGTGCCAGCAGTGTAGATTATGGCTACACCTTC CASSVDYGYTF few TRBJ1-2 . TRBV2
TGTGCCAGCAAACGGGAACCGGGTTCACCCCTCCACTTT CASKREPGSPLHF once TRBJ1-6 . TRBV6-1
TGTGCCAGCTCACCACCGTTGGACAGGGGGCATGGCTACACCTTC CASSPPLDRGHGYTF . TRBJ1-2 TRBD1 TRBV18
TGTGCCAGCAGGAGTGGACAGTCGCAGTACTTC CASRSGQSQYF . TRBJ2-5 . TRBV6-1
TGTGCCAGCAGCCCCCATACAGGGGGCGATGAGCAGTTCTTC CASSPHTGGDEQFF . TRBJ2-1 TRBD1 TRBV7-8
TGTGCCAGCAGCAAAGGACTAGCGCAGACCTACGAGCAGTACTTC CASSKGLAQTYEQYF . TRBJ2-7 . TRBV21-1
TGTGCCAGCAGCTTTGAAAGAGGCAATGAGCAGTTCTTC CASSFERGNEQFF . TRBJ2-1 . TRBV21-1
TGTGCCAGCAGCCCAACCCCGGGGACCGGGGAGCTGTTTTTT CASSPTPGTGELFF . TRBJ2-2 . TRBV6-4
TGTGCCAGCAGCCAAGTAGCGGGAGACTACAATGAGCAGTTCTTC CASSQVAGDYNEQFF . TRBJ2-1 TRBD2 TRBV7-3
TGTGCCAGCAGCCGAACGGGAGGGAACACCGGGGAGCTGTTTTTT CASSRTGGNTGELFF . TRBJ2-2 TRBD2 TRBV11-2
TGTGCCAGCAGTTACGGCGGTAGCGGGGTAGTCGAGCAGTACTTC CASSYGGSGVVEQYF few TRBJ2-7 TRBD2 TRBV6-5
TGTGCCAGCAGCTTGACACAGCAGACCCAGTACTTC CASSLTQQTQYF . TRBJ2-5 . TRBV7-2
TGTGCCAGCAGCCCAGGGGGCTATAATTCACCCCTCCACTTT CASSPGGYNSPLHF . TRBJ1-6 TRBD1 TRBV7-2
TGTGCCAGCAGTTTGCTCCCCGGGAGGTTCGGCTACGAGCAGTACTTC CASSLLPGRFGYEQYF . TRBJ2-7 TRBD2 TRBV27
TGTGCCAGCAGCGAAATAGGGTGGGGAGGCGAGCAGTACTTC CASSEIGWGGEQYF . TRBJ2-7 . TRBV7-2
TGTGCCAGCAGCTCCGGGGGGGACCTCCAAGAGACCCAGTACTTC CASSSGGDLQETQYF . TRBJ2-5 TRBD2 TRBV7-9
TGTGCCAGCAAGACAGGGATCGACTATGGCTACACCTTC CASKTGIDYGYTF . TRBJ1-2 TRBD1 TRBV2
TGTGCCAGTAGTCCTAGCGATGAGCAGTTCTTC CASSPSDEQFF few TRBJ2-1 . TRBV19
TGTGCCAGCAGCTTGGGGGACACAGGGGCCAACACCGGGGAGCTGTTTTTT CASSLGDTGANTGELFF . TRBJ2-2 TRBD1 TRBV5-4
TGTGCCAGCAGTTTGGTAGGGGCAGGGGGGTACTATGGCTACACCTTC CASSLVGAGGYYGYTF . TRBJ1-2 TRBD1 TRBV27
TGTGCCAGCAGCTTAGTCTCAGGGAGGACAGATACGCAGTATTTT CASSLVSGRTDTQYF . TRBJ2-3 . TRBV7-2
TGTGCCAGCTCACTCCTTCGACAGGGGGGGAAAACCTACGAGCAGTACTTC CASSLLRQGGKTYEQYF . TRBJ2-7 TRBD1 TRBV18
TGTGCCAGCAGCTTAAGAGCGGCGAACACCGGGGAGCTGTTTTTT CASSLRAANTGELFF . TRBJ2-2 . TRBV7-3
TGTGCCAGCAGCTCCGGGACAGGGGACAATGAGCAGTTCTTC CASSSGTGDNEQFF . TRBJ2-1 TRBD1 TRBV7-9
TGCGCCAGCAGCCAAGATCCGGGGGGAAACGGGGAGCTGTTTTTT CASSQDPGGNGELFF . TRBJ2-2 TRBD2 TRBV4-3
TGTGCCAGCAGCCCCGGCGGGGGCTCCTACGAGCAGTACTTC CASSPGGGSYEQYF once TRBJ2-7 TRBD2 TRBV9
TGTGCCAGCTCACACAGGGAAACTGAAGCTTTCTTT CASSHRETEAFF . TRBJ1-1 . TRBV18
TGTGCCAGCAAGGGCGGGGGGGCCAGGAGGGAGCAGTTCTTC CASKGGGARREQFF . TRBJ2-1 TRBD2 TRBV2
TGTGCCAGCAGCACTGGACAGGGAAGGAACACTGAAGCTTTCTTT CASSTGQGRNTEAFF few TRBJ1-1 TRBD1 TRBV5-4
TGTGCCAGCCTGATAGGGGGCGCGGGGGAGACCCAGTACTTC CASLIGGAGETQYF . TRBJ2-5 . TRBV2
TGTGCCAGCAGCTTAACCCTCCGGACTAGCGGGGTGAACACCGGGGAGCTGTTTTTT CASSLTLRTSGVNTGELFF . TRBJ2-2 TRBD2 TRBV11-3
TGTGCCAGCAGCTTAGCGTATTCTAGCGGGGGGACAGGCCAAGAGACCCAGTACTTC CASSLAYSSGGTGQETQYF . TRBJ2-5 TRBD2 TRBV7-9
TGTGCCAGCAGCCGGCAGGGGGATGGCTACACCTTC CASSRQGDGYTF . TRBJ1-2 TRBD1 TRBV11-2
TGCGCCAGCAGCCAACTCGGACACCCCGGTGGCTACACCTTC CASSQLGHPGGYTF . TRBJ1-2 . TRBV4-3
TGTGCCAGCAGCCCCAGGGTTGGAAACACCATATATTTT CASSPRVGNTIYF . TRBJ1-3 . TRBV7-2
TGCGCCAGCAGCCAAGCACTAGCGGTGTACAATGAGCAGTTCTTC CASSQALAVYNEQFF . TRBJ2-1 TRBD2 TRBV4-1